This T cell receptor beta chain was obtained from a study of blood T cells in healthy people across ages. Researchers report isolating at least 7 million PBMCs per sample. V shed 5 bases and J 1 base; nucleotides not matched to a gene: 8. The length of the CDR3 is 16 residues. Germline-derived CDR1 and CDR2 are DFQATT and SNEGSKA (reference sequence). A second PCR of about 6 to 12 cycles used a sample-barcoded 5' primer and a J-beta primer mix. TCRdb re-called the 5' RACE reads through MiXCR, storing one row per CDR3 protein. The sample records 450,000 to 600,000 distinct CDR3 sequences, about 27% being singletons. This clonotype was picked up a small number of times. This same sample was also part of a study on T cells of mothers and their children. As that report states: A few healthy Caucasian mothers, along with their six children, were the donors.

Sequences were obtained from blood. The source is a boy between 2 and 10 years old in good health. This chain uses TRBV20-1 with TRBJ2-5; 12 nucleotides align to TRBD2. The CDR3 reads CSALTTSGRPQETQYF. In nucleotides, the CDR3 is TGCAGTGCTCTTACGACTAGCGGGAGACCCCAAGAGACCCAGTACTTC.